The clone carrying this TCR beta chain was counted a few times. Its antigen remains unidentified. Trimming shortened V by 5 bases and J by 1 base, and 19 bases separated the two germline ends. Germline assignment: CDR1 MDHEN and CDR2 SYDVKM. This CDR3 is built from 17 residues. These data are taken from a study of cytomegalovirus exposure and HLA in healthy donors. General study results and limits: Cytomegalovirus-associated status was assigned to about 180 TCR beta chains. The authors considered a cluster of highly shared sequence variants likely to be a sequencing artifact.

PCR primers comprised 60 Vbeta and 13 Jbeta primers. Sequencing was performed with immunoSEQ multiplex PCR; in TCRdb, only in-frame clones are kept and a portion is missing. The sample has 150,000 or so clones; roughly 82% are singletons. Sequencing was performed on PBMCs. The chain links TRBV28 to TRBJ2-3; possible D gene TRBD1, 5 bases. The TCR comes from a woman in her 30s in good health and CMV-seronegative. CDR3 DNA sequence: TGTGCCAGCAGTAGATCCTTGGTCAGGGCCGGCACAGATACGCAGTATTTT. This gives the protein CASSRSLVRAGTDTQYF.